The entry below describes one TCR beta chain. CDR1 DFQATT and CDR2 SNEGSKA come from the germline V gene (reference sequence). V was trimmed by 1 base and J by 1 base, leaving 11 bases between them. The CDR3 is 15 amino acids. This sample is drawn from a study of T-cell reconstitution after alpha-beta-depleted transplantation in children. The TCRbeta library incorporated unique molecular identifiers. One entry per CDR3 protein results from TCRdb running MiXCR on the PCR reads. This table has hundreds of thousands of distinct CDR3 sequences, roughly 24% appearing once. This sample comprised PBMCs, mostly from graft donor cells, obtained 360 days after TCRalphabeta/CD19-depleted stem cell transplant. The chain joins TRBV20-1 to TRBJ1-5; D remains ambiguous. This receptor was identified in a boy under two years old who had a stem cell transplant for acute myeloid leukemia, so the T cells may come from the graft donor. This CDR3 is CSARVVMTSNQPQHF. The DNA for the CDR3 is TGCAGTGCTAGAGTTGTGATGACGAGCAATCAGCCCCAGCATTTT.